The rows below give T cell receptor beta chains drawn from one sample of a study of blood T cells in healthy people across ages. TCRdb fed the 5' RACE reads into MiXCR, producing one record per CDR3 protein. The profile shows 1.5 million to 2 million distinct CDR3 sequences, roughly 49% of them singletons. The sample taken for sequencing was blood. These receptors all stem from a woman in her 40s in good health. The CDR3 runs from the conserved cysteine through the conserved F or W. D genes are given only for firm matches. Size is omitted from some rows. Given values are once, few, many or a class for expanded clones.

d_gene	v_gene	j_gene	abundance	CDR3nt	CDR3aa
TRBD1	TRBV5-5	TRBJ1-5	-	TGTGCCAGCAGCCCGACAGGGTCTAGCAATCGGCCCCAGCATTTT	CASSPTGSSNRPQHF
-	TRBV4-2	TRBJ2-1	-	TGTGCCAGCAGCCGAACAATGACCCCGGACAATGAGCAGTTCTTC	CASSRTMTPDNEQFF
-	TRBV20-1	TRBJ1-1	-	TGCAGTGCTAGAAACGGCCGTACGAACACTGAAGCTTTCTTT	CSARNGRTNTEAFF
-	TRBV7-2	TRBJ2-4	-	TGTGCCAGCAGCTCCTCTCTGGGACACGGATACGTGCAGTACTTC	CASSSSLGHGYVQYF
-	TRBV24-1	TRBJ2-5	-	TGTGCCACCAGTGATGTTAGAAGTGTGGGAACCCAGTACTTC	CATSDVRSVGTQYF
-	TRBV25-1	TRBJ2-2	-	TGTGCCAGCAGCAGAGGGGGGGAAATCGGCGGGGAGCTGTTTTTT	CASSRGGEIGGELFF
-	TRBV9	TRBJ1-2	-	TGTGCCAGCAGCGTAGCTTGGGCGGGGGCCGGCTACACCTTC	CASSVAWAGAGYTF
-	TRBV20-1	TRBJ2-7	-	TGCAGTGCTAGTTCCCGGGACACAGGCTCCTACGAGCAGTACTTC	CSASSRDTGSYEQYF
-	TRBV20-1	TRBJ1-6	-	TGCAGTGCTAGAATAGCGGACCAATTAAGTTCACCCCTCCACTTT	CSARIADQLSSPLHF
TRBD1	TRBV5-1	TRBJ2-1	many	TGTGCCAGCAGTTTCCGGGACAGCTCCTACAATGAGCAGTTCTTC	CASSFRDSSYNEQFF
-	TRBV6-5	TRBJ1-2	-	TGTGCCAGCAGATCCACCGGCCCGGAGGGCTATGGCTACACCTTC	CASRSTGPEGYGYTF
TRBD1	TRBV4-3	TRBJ1-6	-	TGCGCCGGCAGTCAAAACCAGGGGGGACCGTGGGGTTCACCCCTCCACTTT	CAGSQNQGGPWGSPLHF
-	TRBV7-9	TRBJ2-1	few	TGTGCCAGCAGCGCTAGCCGTAATGAGCAGTTCTTC	CASSASRNEQFF
-	TRBV27	TRBJ2-5	few	TGTGCCAGCCGCGACTTGGTTGTGGGGACCCAGTACTTC	CASRDLVVGTQYF
-	TRBV28	TRBJ1-2	-	TGTGCCAGCAGTTTAACCATAACTCACCGGCTACCCTATGGCTACACCTTC	CASSLTITHRLPYGYTF
TRBD2	TRBV11-2	TRBJ2-3	-	TGTGCCAGCAGCTTATTAGGGCCGGGAGGAGTACTAGCGGGGGGGCTGAGCACAGATACGCAGAATTTT	CASSLLGPGGVLAGGLSTDTQNF
-	TRBV7-9	TRBJ1-4	-	TGTGCCACCCCAGTTGGTAAAAAACTGTTTTTT	CATPVGKKLFF
-	TRBV6-6	TRBJ2-5	few	TGTGCCAGCAGTTACTCGGGGGAATCGGAGACCCAGTACTTC	CASSYSGESETQYF
-	TRBV5-1	TRBJ2-7	-	TGCGCCAGCAGCTTGGTTTCCGCAGGGAGCTACGAGCAGTACTTC	CASSLVSAGSYEQYF
-	TRBV25-1	TRBJ2-5	-	TGTGCCAGCAGTGGGCAGCTTCTAGATGAGCAGTACTTC	CASSGQLLDEQYF
TRBD1	TRBV20-1	TRBJ1-5	-	TGCAGTGCTAGTATCTGGGGGACAGGCAATCAGCCCCAGCATTTT	CSASIWGTGNQPQHF
TRBD1	TRBV20-1	TRBJ1-2	-	TGCTGCCTCCTTCCTTGGACAGGAGGCGGCTACACCTTC	CCLLPWTGGGYTF
-	TRBV28	TRBJ1-1	-	TGTGCCAGCAGCCTGGGGGTCGAAGGGGCTTTCTTT	CASSLGVEGAFF
-	TRBV10-3	TRBJ2-7	few	TGTGCCATCAGTGATTCTAGGAACATTCCCTACGAGCAGTACTTC	CAISDSRNIPYEQYF
-	TRBV27	TRBJ2-6	-	TGTGCCAGCAGTTTATTCGGGGAGCGCCCTGGGGCCAACGTCCTGACTTTC	CASSLFGERPGANVLTF
-	TRBV7-9	TRBJ2-1	-	TGTGCCAGCAGCTTTGCCTACTCGAACAATGAGCAGTTCTTC	CASSFAYSNNEQFF
-	TRBV27	TRBJ2-3	-	TGTGCCAGCAGCTCAGGACGCCAAATCACAGATACGCAGTATTTT	CASSSGRQITDTQYF
TRBD1	TRBV5-4	TRBJ2-1	-	TGTGCCAGCAGCTTCGGTGGACAGGGGGGCTACAATGAGCAGTTCTTC	CASSFGGQGGYNEQFF
-	TRBV6-5	TRBJ2-7	-	TGTGCCAGCAGTTACTCGACCGGACAGTGGGGCGCCCAGTACTTC	CASSYSTGQWGAQYF
-	TRBV10-1	TRBJ2-3	few	TGCGCCAGCAGTGCGGAAAATACGCAGTATTTT	CASSAENTQYF
TRBD1	TRBV7-8	TRBJ2-5	few	TGTGCCAGCAGCTCGCAACTGTTGACAGGGGTCCCCCAAGAGACCCAGTACTTC	CASSSQLLTGVPQETQYF
-	TRBV4-2	TRBJ1-2	-	TGTGCCAGCAGCCAAGAGGGGACGGGACCAACTAACTATGGCTACACCTTC	CASSQEGTGPTNYGYTF
-	TRBV4-2	TRBJ2-7	-	TGTGCCAGCAGCCAAGATAAGGGCCCCTCCTACGAGCAGTACTTC	CASSQDKGPSYEQYF